This T cell receptor beta chain derives from a study of cytomegalovirus exposure and HLA in healthy donors (dated by TCRdb to about 2017). For context, the study as a whole: An earlier analysis of some 600 of the donors reported 276 Gb of sequence data and about 120 million unique TCR beta sequences obtained from roughly 170 million T cells. Besides the first cohort of around 670 subjects, a separate validation cohort made up of over 100 different subjects was used. An earlier analysis of 587 of the donors used high-throughput TCR beta sequencing to judge whether each TCR beta V gene segment behaved as functional or pseudogenic. In the later analysis, no new phenotypic data were used to find candidate immune exposures; instead, reliance was placed on TCR beta sequences and their occurrence across donors. Four to six DR-DQ haplotypes were handled as single units for association and clustering, since linkage in the cohort was strong. To predict cytomegalovirus infection status, the study brought together high-throughput TCR immunosequencing, statistical association of individual TCRs with disease status, and machine learning. Alongside the repertoire data, information on donor age, sex, ethnicity and CMV serostatus was compiled. The genetic ancestry cluster associated with self-reported Caucasian donors included roughly four fifths of the roughly 400 genotyped donors. An early release that covered around 590 HLA-typed donors contained about 290 gigabases of sequencing data and tens of millions of unique TCR sequences. All discovery cohort repertoires had been generated using a single sequencing platform. Class I and class II HLA loci were covered by the typing at four-digit resolution. Typing coverage differed by locus: A, B, C, DRB1 and DQB1 were typed in about 629-640 donors, DQA1 in around 500, DPA1 in 600 to 610, and DPB1 in around 490. The study was designed to test whether signatures of past pathogen exposure could be identified by cataloging public T cell receptors. The study profiled the T cell repertoires of about 720 subjects by immunosequencing and related them to cytomegalovirus serostatus. A later genetic analysis used genome-wide SNP genotypes for about 55% of the 666 donors, treating that subset as a discovery cohort. Among some 410 genotyped donors of the cohort, an average of roughly 230,000 unique TCR beta nucleotide sequences was sequenced per donor, of which about 18% were non-productive. A later analysis re-analyzed previously published TCR beta repertoires from roughly 600 donors and added high-resolution HLA genotyping to study TCR occurrence patterns. General findings and caveats noted by the study authors: Because HLA typing was unavailable for some donors at each locus, only the typed subset was used in association tests. Roughly uniform sequencing depth across donors was assumed in presence/absence analyses, although this assumption may not hold. Three of the identified cytomegalovirus-associated TCR beta chains were confirmed in vitro to be specific for cytomegalovirus antigens. The sequencing pipeline was judged likely to have produced a cluster of highly shared sequence variants as a technical artifact. Compared with equally common non-associated chains, HLA-associated TCR beta chains in a later analysis were more clonally expanded and had lower generation probabilities. Because the 87-base-pair reads could not distinguish some IMGT-functional V segments, including TRBV6-2 and TRBV6-3, those segments were excluded. The earlier analysis of about 600 of the donors excluded fewer than 20 rarely observed V segments, including chromosome 9 orphons, because counts were too low. A later analysis associated about 17,000 TCR beta sequences with specific HLA alleles at a false discovery rate of 0.05. An association between a missense DCLRE1C variant and V-gene and J-gene trimming of TCR beta chains was found in a later genetic analysis and replicated in an independent cohort. A further reported finding was that TCR beta sequences accurately predicted the HLA-A and HLA-B alleles for most subjects in the first cohort. A later genetic analysis reported fewer N-insertions in productive TCRs among donors in an Asian-associated ancestry cluster than the roughly 620-donor mean. The authors suggested that the approach could potentially be generalized to other disease states and immunological phenotypes. The classifier was reported to diagnose cytomegalovirus status with high specificity and sensitivity in both the original cohort and the validation cohort. In a later analysis, TCR association rates were found to vary across HLA loci, with the most associated TCRs seen for DRB1 alleles and the fewest for HLA-C alleles. Several of the top co-occurrence clusters appeared to be linked to parvovirus B19, influenza, CMV and Epstein-Barr virus, according to a later analysis. When HLA alleles, especially DR and DQ, strongly co-occurred, TCR associations were difficult to assign to individual alleles. The only immune exposure information available for the cohort was CMV serostatus. The study gave a list of roughly 150 TCR beta chains associated with cytomegalovirus. Linkage disequilibrium might explain the correlated functional status among segregating V segments, but an unknown experimental factor could not be ruled out. This cohort had only TCR beta chains sequenced, and the lack of alpha or paired-chain data limited which features could be detected. Most TCR sequences were observed very rarely across donors, whereas some public TCRs were present in many individuals. Most CMV-associated TCR beta chains appeared to be HLA-restricted in a later analysis, and the HLA associations seemed to be driven largely by CMV exposure. In an earlier analysis of roughly 500 of the donors, most TCR beta V segments appeared in productive rearrangements about 87% or about 30% of the time, broadly matching IMGT annotations.

Cut back by 4 bases and 0 bases, the V and J ends lie 28 bases apart. Including the terminal cysteine and phenylalanine, the CDR3 comprises 21 residues. Here the CDR3 DNA is all that survives: 63 bases in frame from base 1. From a lookup of the germline V gene, CDR1 and CDR2 are LGHNT and FRNRAP. The method behind the library was the immunoSEQ multiplex PCR assay. The multiplex PCR relied on a mix of 60 forward primers for TCR Vbeta segments and 13 reverse primers for TCR Jbeta segments. Amplification of the CDR3 region of rearranged TCR beta genes was performed with a multiplex PCR assay on genomic DNA. Amplified TCR beta libraries were sequenced as 87-base-pair reads on the Illumina HiSeq System. As for the original processing: In a later analysis, 77 million or so unique TCR beta chains were counted across the 650 to 750 repertoires, and approximately 11 million of these chains were shared by at least two donors. Raw reads were error-corrected and collapsed into unique sequences with a nearest-neighbor algorithm that merged closely related sequences to remove PCR and sequencing errors. V, D and J gene segments were assigned by aligning CDR3 sequences to IMGT reference sequences. Each retained sequence needed at least a six-nucleotide match to both a V gene segment and a J gene segment. A rearrangement counted as productive if the CDR3 had no stop codons and remained in frame with V and J, and every other rearrangement counted as non-productive. Following IMGT convention, CDR3 was defined as the stretch from the second conserved V-encoded cysteine up to the conserved J-encoded phenylalanine. The earlier analysis of about 500 of the donors excluded sequences that lacked an unambiguous match to a single V gene segment. In an earlier analysis of a few hundred of the donors, V segments were called functional above 56.7% productive rearrangements and were called segregating when the between-donor standard deviation exceeded 5%. A statistical classification framework was built to diagnose cytomegalovirus status from the catalog of TCR beta chain sequences. In a later analysis, TCR nucleotide sequences were compared against IMGT/GENE-DB human TR gene sequences so that V and J genes could be assigned. Using the TCRdist pipeline, a later analysis assigned CDR3 sequences along with most-parsimonious VDJ recombination scenarios. In a later analysis, each TCR beta chain was defined by its CDR3 amino acid sequence together with its V-gene family, and reads without a unique V-gene family were excluded. To address suspected cross-contamination and a sequencing artifact, a later analysis removed around 600 highly shared, low-generation-probability nucleotide sequences. For each public chain, a later analysis derived a clonal expansion index from normalized ranks of inferred template counts within each repertoire. In a later analysis, generation probabilities were computed with a VDJ recombination model fitted to out-of-frame rearrangements, and the resulting probabilities were checked against IGoR. Hypergeometric tests were used in a later analysis to score TCR-TCR, TCR-HLA and TCR-CMV co-occurrence, with a repertoire-size bias correction applied to the TCR pairs. A later analysis estimated false discovery rates by permuting HLA or CMV assignments 20 times. In a later analysis, co-occurring TCRs were grouped using DBSCAN, and TCRdist sequence similarity was added for clustering within HLA-allele-positive subsets. Repertoires with fewer than 30,000 or more than 120,000 public chains were left out of co-occurrence clustering, as were a few repertoires with anomalous nucleotide sharing. Here the immuneACCESS table is served through TCRdb, limited to in-frame sequences with V and J called. Missing clones are a known gap in these copies; in checked studies unresolved V genes cover under half, and the rest lacks a known reason. Clonal size and the V and J genes are those of that table, whereas D and trimming came from the DNA. The sample contains more than 140,000 clones, about three quarters of them found a single time. Roughly 0.68% of the sample is held by the ten biggest clonotypes.

The cohort comprised approximately 700 healthy bone marrow donors. At the time of sampling, every cohort member was nominally healthy, though immune exposures that went unrecorded were likely present. The donor tested CMV seronegative and was one of the 352 seronegative cohort members. Each donor provided a peripheral blood sample, and peripheral blood mononuclear cells were used for TCR beta sequencing. The Qiagen DNeasy Blood Extraction Kit was used to extract genomic DNA from the blood cell samples. For this clone: Which antigen it targets is not known. Base qualities are missing; no much larger clone stands one base away.

Input material: PBMCs. The receptor was derived from a male donor in good health and CMV-seronegative. The V and J segments used are TRBV12-5 and TRBJ1-5; TRBD1 might be the D gene, on 5 matching bases. The CDR3 here reads CASGSIPWGGEALYSNQPQHF. The sequence in DNA is TGTGCTAGTGGTTCCATTCCATGGGGGGGGGAGGCCCTATATAGCAATCAGCCCCAGCATTTT.